The rows below give T cell receptor beta chains drawn from one sample of a study of cytomegalovirus exposure and HLA in healthy donors. The repertoire was sequenced with immunoSEQ multiplex PCR; TCRdb's copy has only in-frame clones and lacks some. The data contain 150,000 or so clones, about 80% of them seen just once; the ten biggest clones take up 13% to 15%. Sequencing used PBMCs. The receptors here all came from a woman between 40 and 55 years old in good health and CMV-seronegative. Each CDR3 is given with its conserved first and last residue. The D gene is left open where the match is weak. The size of a clone is reported for some rows only, either as once, few or many, or as a class for expanded clones.

v_call: TRBV2; j_call: TRBJ2-2; d_call: -; clone_size: -; cdr3_nt: TGTGCCAGCCTATGGCTAGTGGGAGCCGGGGAGCTGTTTTTT; cdr3_aa: CASLWLVGAGELFF
v_call: TRBV5-1; j_call: TRBJ2-3; d_call: TRBD2; clone_size: -; cdr3_nt: TGCGCCAGCAGCCTAGGACTAGCGGGAGGGCCGGCAGATACGCAGTATTTT; cdr3_aa: CASSLGLAGGPADTQYF
v_call: TRBV20-1; j_call: TRBJ1-2; d_call: -; clone_size: -; cdr3_nt: TGCAGTGCTCCGGTAACGCGGGGCTACACCTTC; cdr3_aa: CSAPVTRGYTF
v_call: TRBV28; j_call: TRBJ2-7; d_call: TRBD1; clone_size: -; cdr3_nt: TGTGCCAGCAGTTTTTGGGACAGGGGCTCCTACGAGCAGTACTTC; cdr3_aa: CASSFWDRGSYEQYF
v_call: TRBV7-2; j_call: TRBJ2-7; d_call: TRBD2; clone_size: -; cdr3_nt: TGTGCCAGCAGCCCCTCGGAAGGGACTAGTCCGTACTTC; cdr3_aa: CASSPSEGTSPYF
v_call: TRBV4-2; j_call: TRBJ2-3; d_call: TRBD2; clone_size: -; cdr3_nt: TGTGCCAGCAGCCAAACTAGCGGGGGCACAGATACGCAGTATTTT; cdr3_aa: CASSQTSGGTDTQYF
v_call: TRBV7-2; j_call: TRBJ2-1; d_call: TRBD2; clone_size: -; cdr3_nt: TGTGCCAGCAGCTTAGATAGCGGGAGGGCCGGGAATGAGCAGTTCTTC; cdr3_aa: CASSLDSGRAGNEQFF
v_call: TRBV28; j_call: TRBJ2-7; d_call: -; clone_size: -; cdr3_nt: TGTGCCAGCAGTTTCAATTCGGGTTCTCACGAGCAGTACTTC; cdr3_aa: CASSFNSGSHEQYF
v_call: TRBV27; j_call: TRBJ2-7; d_call: TRBD1; clone_size: -; cdr3_nt: TGTGCCAGCAGTCCTCACCCCCGGGACAGGGACGAGCAGTACTTC; cdr3_aa: CASSPHPRDRDEQYF
v_call: TRBV4-3; j_call: TRBJ2-1; d_call: -; clone_size: -; cdr3_nt: TGCGCCAGCAGCCAAGATCAGGGCCCGTACAATGAGCAGTTCTTC; cdr3_aa: CASSQDQGPYNEQFF
v_call: TRBV5-1; j_call: TRBJ1-5; d_call: TRBD1; clone_size: -; cdr3_nt: TGCGCCAGCAGCATCGGGACAGGGGAAGTTCAGCCCCAGCATTTT; cdr3_aa: CASSIGTGEVQPQHF
v_call: TRBV25-1; j_call: TRBJ1-5; d_call: TRBD1; clone_size: -; cdr3_nt: TGTGCCAGCAGTGAACTTAAACAGGGGGATTCGGGTCAGCCCCAGCATTTT; cdr3_aa: CASSELKQGDSGQPQHF
v_call: TRBV7-9; j_call: TRBJ1-4; d_call: TRBD1; clone_size: -; cdr3_nt: TGTGCCAGCAGTCAGGGGGCAACTAATGAAAAACTGTTTTTT; cdr3_aa: CASSQGATNEKLFF
v_call: TRBV27; j_call: TRBJ1-2; d_call: TRBD1; clone_size: -; cdr3_nt: TGTGCCAGCAGTTTACGACAGGGCCCTTACGGCTACACCTTC; cdr3_aa: CASSLRQGPYGYTF
v_call: TRBV7-2; j_call: TRBJ1-1; d_call: -; clone_size: -; cdr3_nt: TGTGCCAGCAGCCCCCACGGGTCGGGGATTTACACTGAAGCTTTCTTT; cdr3_aa: CASSPHGSGIYTEAFF
v_call: TRBV7-2; j_call: TRBJ2-1; d_call: -; clone_size: medium-sized; cdr3_nt: TGTGCCAGCAGCTACCCGGGTATAGCGGCTGGGGAGCAGTTCTTC; cdr3_aa: CASSYPGIAAGEQFF
v_call: TRBV5-1; j_call: TRBJ2-5; d_call: -; clone_size: -; cdr3_nt: TGCGCCAGCAGCTTTACCAGTCAAGAGACCCAGTACTTC; cdr3_aa: CASSFTSQETQYF
v_call: TRBV5-6; j_call: TRBJ2-7; d_call: TRBD2; clone_size: -; cdr3_nt: TGTGCCAGCAGCTTGCGTGGACTAGCGGGAGTTGGCTCCTACGAGCAGTACTTC; cdr3_aa: CASSLRGLAGVGSYEQYF
v_call: TRBV19; j_call: TRBJ2-7; d_call: -; clone_size: -; cdr3_nt: TGTGCCAGTAGTACCACTCTGGGGGGTACCTACGAGCAGTACTTC; cdr3_aa: CASSTTLGGTYEQYF
v_call: TRBV7-9; j_call: TRBJ1-2; d_call: -; clone_size: once; cdr3_nt: TGTGCCAGCAGCGACCGGGAGGCAGGGGACTCGCGGTATGGCTACACCTTC; cdr3_aa: CASSDREAGDSRYGYTF
v_call: TRBV5-6; j_call: TRBJ2-7; d_call: TRBD2; clone_size: -; cdr3_nt: TGTGCCAGCAGCTCCAAGCGGGGGACCTACGAGCAGTACTTC; cdr3_aa: CASSSKRGTYEQYF
v_call: TRBV7-8; j_call: TRBJ1-5; d_call: -; clone_size: few; cdr3_nt: TGTGCCAGCAGCTTATCGGGGAACAATCAGCCCCAGCATTTT; cdr3_aa: CASSLSGNNQPQHF
v_call: TRBV28; j_call: TRBJ2-2; d_call: -; clone_size: few; cdr3_nt: TGTGCCAGCAGTTTAAACTCCCGATCCAACACCGGGGAGCTGTTTTTT; cdr3_aa: CASSLNSRSNTGELFF
v_call: TRBV11-2; j_call: TRBJ1-5; d_call: -; clone_size: -; cdr3_nt: TGTGCCAGCGCCGCTGGGGCAGGGAATCAGCCCCAGCATTTT; cdr3_aa: CASAAGAGNQPQHF
v_call: TRBV10-3; j_call: TRBJ2-7; d_call: TRBD1; clone_size: few; cdr3_nt: TGTGCCATCAGTGAGGAGACAGGGGCGTCCGAGCAGTACTTC; cdr3_aa: CAISEETGASEQYF
v_call: TRBV5-1; j_call: TRBJ1-4; d_call: TRBD1; clone_size: -; cdr3_nt: TGCGCCAGCAGCTTATTGGACAGGGAAGATGAAAAACTGTTTTTT; cdr3_aa: CASSLLDREDEKLFF
v_call: TRBV15; j_call: TRBJ1-5; d_call: -; clone_size: -; cdr3_nt: TGTGCCACCAGCAGTACAGCATACGGCAATCAGCCCCAGCATTTT; cdr3_aa: CATSSTAYGNQPQHF
v_call: TRBV7-2; j_call: TRBJ2-7; d_call: -; clone_size: -; cdr3_nt: TGTGCCAGCAGCCCCCGAGGAGGGTACGAGCAGTACTTC; cdr3_aa: CASSPRGGYEQYF
v_call: TRBV7-9; j_call: TRBJ1-2; d_call: -; clone_size: -; cdr3_nt: TGTGCCAGCAGCGACAACCGCAGGGACTACACCTTC; cdr3_aa: CASSDNRRDYTF
v_call: TRBV5-1; j_call: TRBJ1-6; d_call: TRBD1; clone_size: -; cdr3_nt: TGCGCCAGCAGCTTAACCGGGACAGTCTCCTATAATTCACCCCTCCACTTT; cdr3_aa: CASSLTGTVSYNSPLHF
v_call: TRBV4-2; j_call: TRBJ2-3; d_call: TRBD1; clone_size: -; cdr3_nt: TGTGCCAGCAGCCAAGAGCAGGGGGCGATGACTGGCGCAGATACGCAGTATTTT; cdr3_aa: CASSQEQGAMTGADTQYF
v_call: TRBV28; j_call: TRBJ2-5; d_call: TRBD2; clone_size: -; cdr3_nt: TGTGCCAGCACCCGGACTAGCGGGGAGGAGACCCAGTACTTC; cdr3_aa: CASTRTSGEETQYF
v_call: TRBV6-5; j_call: TRBJ2-7; d_call: TRBD1; clone_size: once; cdr3_nt: TGTGCCAGCAGTAGCGGACAGGGGGGCAGCTACGAGCAGTACTTC; cdr3_aa: CASSSGQGGSYEQYF
v_call: TRBV7-7; j_call: TRBJ2-3; d_call: -; clone_size: -; cdr3_nt: TGTGCTAGCAGCTTGGGGGGAAGTGAGGCAGATACGCAGTATTTT; cdr3_aa: CASSLGGSEADTQYF
v_call: TRBV4-3; j_call: TRBJ2-2; d_call: -; clone_size: -; cdr3_nt: TGCGCCAGCAGTCCGGACACCGGGGAGCTGTTTTTT; cdr3_aa: CASSPDTGELFF
v_call: TRBV10-1; j_call: TRBJ1-2; d_call: TRBD1; clone_size: -; cdr3_nt: TGCGCCAGCAGTGACTTAACGGTTCAGGACAGGGGGGACTATGGCTACACCTTC; cdr3_aa: CASSDLTVQDRGDYGYTF
v_call: TRBV7-2; j_call: TRBJ1-2; d_call: -; clone_size: -; cdr3_nt: TGTGCCAGCAGCTTAGGCGGGGGGTACCCTAAGTATGGCTACACCTTC; cdr3_aa: CASSLGGGYPKYGYTF
v_call: TRBV6-5; j_call: TRBJ1-6; d_call: TRBD1; clone_size: -; cdr3_nt: TGTGCCAGCAGCTATGGGACAGGGGGTTCACCCCTCCACTTT; cdr3_aa: CASSYGTGGSPLHF
v_call: TRBV21-1; j_call: TRBJ2-5; d_call: -; clone_size: once; cdr3_nt: TGTGCCAGCAGCAAAGTGACTAGCGGGAGTGTGTACCAAGAGACCCAGTACTTC; cdr3_aa: CASSKVTSGSVYQETQYF
v_call: TRBV6-4; j_call: TRBJ2-6; d_call: -; clone_size: -; cdr3_nt: TGTGCCAGCAGCGTGTCTGGGGCCAACGTCCTGACTTTC; cdr3_aa: CASSVSGANVLTF
v_call: TRBV10-3; j_call: TRBJ2-7; d_call: TRBD1; clone_size: few; cdr3_nt: TGTGCCACCCGGACAGGGTCTGAGCAGTACTTC; cdr3_aa: CATRTGSEQYF
v_call: TRBV28; j_call: TRBJ1-5; d_call: -; clone_size: -; cdr3_nt: TGTGCCAGCAGTTTGGACAACAATCAGCCCCAGCATTTT; cdr3_aa: CASSLDNNQPQHF
v_call: TRBV7-2; j_call: TRBJ2-2; d_call: TRBD2; clone_size: -; cdr3_nt: TGTGCCAGCAGCTCCCAGACTAGCTCGGCCGGGGAGCTGTTTTTT; cdr3_aa: CASSSQTSSAGELFF
v_call: TRBV28; j_call: TRBJ1-4; d_call: TRBD1; clone_size: -; cdr3_nt: TGTGCCAGCAGTTCCGACAGGGCAAACAATGAAAAACTGTTTTTT; cdr3_aa: CASSSDRANNEKLFF
v_call: TRBV18; j_call: TRBJ2-2; d_call: -; clone_size: -; cdr3_nt: TGTGCCAGCTCACCACTTAGAGCCCGTTTAAACACCGGGGAGCTGTTTTTT; cdr3_aa: CASSPLRARLNTGELFF
v_call: TRBV9; j_call: TRBJ2-5; d_call: TRBD1; clone_size: -; cdr3_nt: TGTGCCAGCAGCCCACCGACAGGGGCAAGGGAGACCCAGTACTTC; cdr3_aa: CASSPPTGARETQYF
v_call: TRBV10-3; j_call: TRBJ1-2; d_call: -; clone_size: once; cdr3_nt: TGTGCCATCAGTGAGTCGGCGTACAGTAACTATGGCTACACCTTC; cdr3_aa: CAISESAYSNYGYTF
v_call: TRBV2; j_call: TRBJ2-3; d_call: TRBD2; clone_size: -; cdr3_nt: TGTGCCAGCAGTGATACCGGACTAGCGACAAAATCAGATACGCAGTATTTT; cdr3_aa: CASSDTGLATKSDTQYF
v_call: TRBV7-3; j_call: TRBJ2-2; d_call: TRBD2; clone_size: -; cdr3_nt: TGTGCCAGCAGCTTAAGATCAGGACTAGGGGACACCGGGGAGCTGTTTTTT; cdr3_aa: CASSLRSGLGDTGELFF
v_call: TRBV7-9; j_call: TRBJ2-1; d_call: TRBD2; clone_size: once; cdr3_nt: TGTGCCAGCAGCTTGACCCCGGGACTAGCGCCCAATGAGCAGTTCTTC; cdr3_aa: CASSLTPGLAPNEQFF
v_call: TRBV13; j_call: TRBJ2-3; d_call: TRBD2; clone_size: -; cdr3_nt: TGTGCCAGCAGCTTAGACGGCGAGCGGGAAGAGGATTTT; cdr3_aa: CASSLDGEREEDF
v_call: TRBV28; j_call: TRBJ1-5; d_call: TRBD1; clone_size: -; cdr3_nt: TGTGCCAGCATTACCTCCCGACAGGGGCACAATCAGCCCCAGCATTTT; cdr3_aa: CASITSRQGHNQPQHF
v_call: TRBV14; j_call: TRBJ2-7; d_call: TRBD1; clone_size: -; cdr3_nt: TGTGCCAGCAGCCAAGCTGGGACAGGGTCCCACTCTCCTTCCTACGAGCAGTACTTC; cdr3_aa: CASSQAGTGSHSPSYEQYF
v_call: TRBV7-3; j_call: TRBJ2-3; d_call: TRBD2; clone_size: few; cdr3_nt: TGTGCCAGCAGCAACCGACTAGCGGGGGGGTCAGATACGCAGTATTTT; cdr3_aa: CASSNRLAGGSDTQYF
v_call: TRBV2; j_call: TRBJ2-2; d_call: TRBD1; clone_size: -; cdr3_nt: TGTGCCAGCAGTAAGACAGGGGTATTAACCGGGGAGCTGTTTTTT; cdr3_aa: CASSKTGVLTGELFF
v_call: TRBV12-2; j_call: TRBJ2-7; d_call: -; clone_size: -; cdr3_nt: TGTGCAAGTCGCCCCCGGGACAGCTCCTTTTTGCAGTACTTC; cdr3_aa: CASRPRDSSFLQYF
v_call: TRBV30; j_call: TRBJ2-1; d_call: -; clone_size: -; cdr3_nt: TGTGCCGGTAGGGAGGCCTCCTACAATGAGCAGTTCTTC; cdr3_aa: CAGREASYNEQFF
v_call: TRBV6-6; j_call: TRBJ2-3; d_call: -; clone_size: -; cdr3_nt: TGTGCCAGCAGTTACTCAGGCGGGAGCACAGATACGCAGTATTTT; cdr3_aa: CASSYSGGSTDTQYF